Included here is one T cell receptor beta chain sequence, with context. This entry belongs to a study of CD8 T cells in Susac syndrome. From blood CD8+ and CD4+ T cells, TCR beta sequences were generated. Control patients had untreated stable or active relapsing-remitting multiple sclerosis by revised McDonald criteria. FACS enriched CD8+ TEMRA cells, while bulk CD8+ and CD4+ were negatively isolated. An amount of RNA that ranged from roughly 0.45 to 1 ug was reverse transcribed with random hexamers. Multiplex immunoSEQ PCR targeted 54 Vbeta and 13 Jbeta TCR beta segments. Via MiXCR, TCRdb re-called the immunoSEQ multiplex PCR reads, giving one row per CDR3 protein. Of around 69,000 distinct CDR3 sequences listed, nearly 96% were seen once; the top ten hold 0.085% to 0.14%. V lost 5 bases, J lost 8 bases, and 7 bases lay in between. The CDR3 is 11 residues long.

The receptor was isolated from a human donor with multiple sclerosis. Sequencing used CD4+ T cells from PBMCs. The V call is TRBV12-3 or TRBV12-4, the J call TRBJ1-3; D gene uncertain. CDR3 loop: CASSGRDTIYF. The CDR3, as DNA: TGTGCCAGCAGTGGGAGGGACACCATATATTTT.